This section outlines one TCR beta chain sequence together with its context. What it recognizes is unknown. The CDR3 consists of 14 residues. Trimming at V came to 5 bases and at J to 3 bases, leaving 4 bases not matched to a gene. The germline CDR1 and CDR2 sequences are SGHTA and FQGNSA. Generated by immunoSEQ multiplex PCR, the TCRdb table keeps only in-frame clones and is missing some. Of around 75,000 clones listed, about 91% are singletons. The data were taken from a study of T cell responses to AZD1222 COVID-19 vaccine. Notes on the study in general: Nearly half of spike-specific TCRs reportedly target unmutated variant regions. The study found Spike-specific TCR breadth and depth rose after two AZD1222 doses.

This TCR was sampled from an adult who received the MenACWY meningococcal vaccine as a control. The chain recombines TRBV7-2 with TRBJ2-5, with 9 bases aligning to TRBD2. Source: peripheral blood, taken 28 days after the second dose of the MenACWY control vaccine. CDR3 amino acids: CASSETSGKETQYF. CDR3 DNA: TGTGCCAGCAGCGAGACTAGCGGAAAAGAGACCCAGTACTTC.